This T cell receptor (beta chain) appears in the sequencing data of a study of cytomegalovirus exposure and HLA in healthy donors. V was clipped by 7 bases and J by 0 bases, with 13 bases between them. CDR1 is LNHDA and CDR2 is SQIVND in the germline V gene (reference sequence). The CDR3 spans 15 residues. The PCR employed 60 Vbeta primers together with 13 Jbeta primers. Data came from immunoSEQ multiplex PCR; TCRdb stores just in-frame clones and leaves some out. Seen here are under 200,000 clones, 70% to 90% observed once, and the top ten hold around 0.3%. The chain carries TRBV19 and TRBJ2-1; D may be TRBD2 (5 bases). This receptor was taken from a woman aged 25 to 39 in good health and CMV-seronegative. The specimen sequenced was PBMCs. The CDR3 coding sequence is TGTGCCAGTACCTCCCGGGGTCTCTCCTACAATGAGCAGTTCTTC. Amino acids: CASTSRGLSYNEQFF.